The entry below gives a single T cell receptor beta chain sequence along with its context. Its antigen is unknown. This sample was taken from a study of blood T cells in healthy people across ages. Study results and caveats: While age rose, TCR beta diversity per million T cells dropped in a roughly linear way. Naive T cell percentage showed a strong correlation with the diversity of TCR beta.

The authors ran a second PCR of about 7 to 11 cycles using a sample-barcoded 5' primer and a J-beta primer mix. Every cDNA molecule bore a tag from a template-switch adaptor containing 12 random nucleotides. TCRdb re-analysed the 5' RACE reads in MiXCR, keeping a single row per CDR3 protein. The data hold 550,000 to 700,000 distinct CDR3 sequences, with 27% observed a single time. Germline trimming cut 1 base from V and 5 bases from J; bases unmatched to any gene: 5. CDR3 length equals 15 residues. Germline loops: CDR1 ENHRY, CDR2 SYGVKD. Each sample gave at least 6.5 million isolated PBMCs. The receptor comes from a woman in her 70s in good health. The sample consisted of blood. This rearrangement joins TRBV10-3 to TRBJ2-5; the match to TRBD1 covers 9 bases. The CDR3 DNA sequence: TGTGCCATCAGTGAGTTCGGGACAGGGCGGGAGACCCAGTACTTC. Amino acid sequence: CAISEFGTGRETQYF.